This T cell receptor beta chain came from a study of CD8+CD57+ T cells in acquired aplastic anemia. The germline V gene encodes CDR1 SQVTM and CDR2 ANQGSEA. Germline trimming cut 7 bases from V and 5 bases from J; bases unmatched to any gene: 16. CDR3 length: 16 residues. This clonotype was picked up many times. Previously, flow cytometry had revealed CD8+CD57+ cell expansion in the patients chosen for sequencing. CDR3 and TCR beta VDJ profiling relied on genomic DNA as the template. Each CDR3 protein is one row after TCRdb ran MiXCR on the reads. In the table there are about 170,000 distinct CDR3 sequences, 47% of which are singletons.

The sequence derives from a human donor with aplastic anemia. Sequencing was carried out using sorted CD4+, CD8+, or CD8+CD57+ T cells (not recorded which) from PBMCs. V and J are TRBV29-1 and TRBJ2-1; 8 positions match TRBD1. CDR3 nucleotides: TGCAGCGCTGGACAGGGATGGGTCGCTGAGGACAATGAGCAGTTCTTC. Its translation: CSAGQGWVAEDNEQFF.